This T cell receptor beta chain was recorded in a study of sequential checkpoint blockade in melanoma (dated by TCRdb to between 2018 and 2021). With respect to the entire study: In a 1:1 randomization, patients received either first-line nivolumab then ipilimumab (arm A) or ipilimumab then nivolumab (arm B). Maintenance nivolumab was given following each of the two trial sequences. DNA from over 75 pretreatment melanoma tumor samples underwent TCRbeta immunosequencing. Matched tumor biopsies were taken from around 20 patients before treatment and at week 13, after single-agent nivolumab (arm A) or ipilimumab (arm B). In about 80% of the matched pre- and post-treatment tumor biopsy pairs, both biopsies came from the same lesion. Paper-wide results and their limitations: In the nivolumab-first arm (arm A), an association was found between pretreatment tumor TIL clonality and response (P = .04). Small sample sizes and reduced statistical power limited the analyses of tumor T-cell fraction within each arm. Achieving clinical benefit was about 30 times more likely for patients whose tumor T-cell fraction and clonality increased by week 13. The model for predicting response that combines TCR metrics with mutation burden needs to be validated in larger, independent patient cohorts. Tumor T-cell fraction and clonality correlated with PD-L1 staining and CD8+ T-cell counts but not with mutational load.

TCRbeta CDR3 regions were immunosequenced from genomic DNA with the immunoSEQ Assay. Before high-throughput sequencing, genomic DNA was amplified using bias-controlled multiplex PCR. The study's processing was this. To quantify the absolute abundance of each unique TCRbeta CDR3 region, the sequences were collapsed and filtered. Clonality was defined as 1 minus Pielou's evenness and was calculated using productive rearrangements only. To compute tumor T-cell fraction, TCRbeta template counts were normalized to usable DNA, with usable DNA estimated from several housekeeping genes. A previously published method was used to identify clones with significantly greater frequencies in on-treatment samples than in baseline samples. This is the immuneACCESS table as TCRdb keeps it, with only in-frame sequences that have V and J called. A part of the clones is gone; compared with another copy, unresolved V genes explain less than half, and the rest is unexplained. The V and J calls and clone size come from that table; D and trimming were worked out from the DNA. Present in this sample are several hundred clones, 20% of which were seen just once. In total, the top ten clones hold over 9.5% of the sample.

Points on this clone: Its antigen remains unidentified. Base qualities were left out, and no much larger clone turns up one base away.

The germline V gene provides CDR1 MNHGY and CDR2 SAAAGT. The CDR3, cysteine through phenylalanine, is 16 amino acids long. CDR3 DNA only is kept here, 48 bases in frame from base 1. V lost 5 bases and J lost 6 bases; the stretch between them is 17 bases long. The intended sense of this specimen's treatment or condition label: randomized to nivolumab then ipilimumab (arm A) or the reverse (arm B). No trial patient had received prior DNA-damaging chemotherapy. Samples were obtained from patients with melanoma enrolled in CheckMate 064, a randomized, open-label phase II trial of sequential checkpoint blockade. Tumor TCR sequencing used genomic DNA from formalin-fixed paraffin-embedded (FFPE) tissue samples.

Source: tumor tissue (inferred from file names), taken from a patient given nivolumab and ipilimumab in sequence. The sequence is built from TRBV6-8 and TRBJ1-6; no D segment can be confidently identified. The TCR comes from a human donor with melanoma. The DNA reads TGTGCCAGCAGTGACCTACGACGTGGCTCTAATTCACCCCTCCACTTT. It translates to CASSDLRRGSNSPLHF.